This T cell receptor (beta chain) was captured by sequencing in a study of T cells in Graves' hyperthyroidism and ophthalmopathy. This clonotype appeared many times. V lost 5 bases and J lost 5; bases outside the gene matches: 6. CDR3 length equals 13 residues. Looked up from germline, CDR1 is GTSNPN and CDR2 is SVGIG (reference sequence). Researchers amplified the TCR beta CDR3 regions from RNA transcripts. First-round RT-PCR of the TCR CDR3 relied on the HTBI primer set. One entry per CDR3 protein results from TCRdb running MiXCR on the multiplex PCR reads. The data show about 700,000 distinct CDR3 sequences, about 15% seen once.

This receptor was obtained from a woman younger than 30 with Graves' hyperthyroidism. The chain has TRBV30 and TRBJ2-7, with 10 positions matching TRBD2. Sequencing used blood. CDR3 protein: CAWGAGGPNEQYF. CDR3 nucleotide sequence: TGTGCCTGGGGAGCGGGAGGGCCCAACGAGCAGTACTTC. Based on the CDR3 plus reference TRBV30 and TRBJ2-7, the full variable domain is SQTIHQWPATLVQPVGSPLSLECTVEGTSNPNLYWYRQAAGRGLQLLFYSVGIGQISSEVPQNLSASRPQDRQFILSSKKLLLSDSGFYLCAWGAGGPNEQYFGPGTRLTVT.